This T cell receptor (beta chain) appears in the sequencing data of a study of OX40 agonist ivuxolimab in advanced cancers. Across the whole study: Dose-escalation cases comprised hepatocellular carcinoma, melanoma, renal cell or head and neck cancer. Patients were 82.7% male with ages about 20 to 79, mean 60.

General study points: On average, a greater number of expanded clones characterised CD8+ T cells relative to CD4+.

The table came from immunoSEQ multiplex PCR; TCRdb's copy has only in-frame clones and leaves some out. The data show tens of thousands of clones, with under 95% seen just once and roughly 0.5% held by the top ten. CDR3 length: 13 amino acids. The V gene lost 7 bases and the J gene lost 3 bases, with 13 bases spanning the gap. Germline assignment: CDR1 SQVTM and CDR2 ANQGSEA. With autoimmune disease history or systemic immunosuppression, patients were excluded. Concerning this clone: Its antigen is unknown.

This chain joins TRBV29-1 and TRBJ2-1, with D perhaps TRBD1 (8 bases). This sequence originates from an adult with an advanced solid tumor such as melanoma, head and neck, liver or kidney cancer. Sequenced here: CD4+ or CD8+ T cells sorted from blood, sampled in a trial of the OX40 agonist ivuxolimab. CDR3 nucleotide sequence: TGCAGCGGATACAGGGGGGGCTACAATGAGCAGTTCTTC. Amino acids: CSGYRGGYNEQFF.